This T cell receptor (beta chain) was documented in a study of monozygotic twins with inflammatory bowel disease. General observations from the study: Patients received differing immunosuppressive treatments, which may have added variability to their repertoires. Against healthy co-twins, IBD patients had lower TCRbeta diversity (measured by inverse Simpson).

Via template switching, UMIs carrying a 6-nucleotide sample barcode were introduced. TCRdb re-called the 5' RACE reads; every CDR3 protein appears as one record, without DNA. The sample table includes hundreds of thousands of distinct CDR3 sequences. A remark on this clonotype: The antigen is not known.

Phlebotomy per donor yielded a single 2.5 ml blood sample. The sequencing input was blood. The sequence came from a human donor with ulcerative colitis or Crohn's disease, or a healthy co-twin of an affected twin (not recorded which).

The CDR3 region is CASADDSNQPQHF. This chain joins TRBV12-3 or TRBV12-4 and TRBJ1-5. This CDR3 spans 13 amino acids.